This T cell receptor (beta chain) was found in a study of shared clonotypes between healthy human individuals. Overall study findings and caveats: Memory subsets generally showed lower estimated richness than naive subsets. Clonotypes which were not shared had lower generation probabilities than clonotypes that all four donors shared.

This clone was seen once. Antigen: not known. Germline V CDR1 and CDR2: LGHNA, YSLEER. Trimming removed 0 bases from V and 3 bases from J; junction bases left unmatched: 2. This CDR3 is 16 amino acids long. Researchers partitioned CD4+ cells into CD45RA+ naive and CD45RA-negative memory subsets. Sequencing was at deep level. Sequencing was performed with immunoSEQ multiplex PCR; in TCRdb, only in-frame clones are kept and a portion is missing. Among roughly 2.5 million clones listed, approximately 94% were seen once. The sequence was collected from a young man in good health. V is TRBV4-3 and J is TRBJ1-6, with 7 bases lining up with TRBD1. Source material: naive CD4+ T cells sorted from blood. Subset specified: CD45RA+ positively selected. CDR3 in amino acids: CASSQEQGFYNSPLHF. CDR3 in DNA: TGCGCCAGCAGCCAAGAACAGGGGTTCTATAATTCACCCCTCCACTTT.